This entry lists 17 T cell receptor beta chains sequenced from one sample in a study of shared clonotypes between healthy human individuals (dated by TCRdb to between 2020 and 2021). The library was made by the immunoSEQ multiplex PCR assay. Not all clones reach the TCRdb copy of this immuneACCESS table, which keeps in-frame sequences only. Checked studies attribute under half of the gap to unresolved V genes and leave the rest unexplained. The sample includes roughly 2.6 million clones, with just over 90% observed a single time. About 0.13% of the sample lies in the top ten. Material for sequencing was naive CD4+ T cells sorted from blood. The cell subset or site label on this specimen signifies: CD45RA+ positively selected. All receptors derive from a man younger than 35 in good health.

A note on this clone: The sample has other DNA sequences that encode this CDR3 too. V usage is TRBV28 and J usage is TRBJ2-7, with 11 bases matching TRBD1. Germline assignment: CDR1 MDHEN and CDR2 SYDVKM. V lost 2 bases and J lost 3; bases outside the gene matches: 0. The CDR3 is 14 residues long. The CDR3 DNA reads TGTGCCAGCAGTTTAGGGACAGGGGGCTACGAGCAGTACTTC. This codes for CASSLGTGGYEQYF.

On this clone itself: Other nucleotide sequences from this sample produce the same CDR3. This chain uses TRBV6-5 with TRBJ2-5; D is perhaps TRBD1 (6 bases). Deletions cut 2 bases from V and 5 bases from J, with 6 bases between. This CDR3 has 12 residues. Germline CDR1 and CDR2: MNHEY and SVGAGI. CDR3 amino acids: CASSYTGETQYF. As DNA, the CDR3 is TGTGCCAGCAGTTACACAGGGGAGACCCAGTACTTC.

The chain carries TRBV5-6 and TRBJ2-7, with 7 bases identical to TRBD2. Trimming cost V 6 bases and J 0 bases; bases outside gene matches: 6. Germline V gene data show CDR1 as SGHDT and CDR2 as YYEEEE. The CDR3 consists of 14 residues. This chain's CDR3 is CASNPGGGSYEQYF. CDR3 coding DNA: TGTGCCAGCAACCCTGGGGGGGGCTCCTACGAGCAGTACTTC.

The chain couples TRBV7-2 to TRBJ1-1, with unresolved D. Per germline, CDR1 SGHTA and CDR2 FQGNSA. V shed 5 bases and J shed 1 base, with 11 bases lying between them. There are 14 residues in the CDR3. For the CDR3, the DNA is TGTGCCAGCAGCCCCAGCTGGGGGAACACTGAAGCTTTCTTT. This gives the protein CASSPSWGNTEAFF.

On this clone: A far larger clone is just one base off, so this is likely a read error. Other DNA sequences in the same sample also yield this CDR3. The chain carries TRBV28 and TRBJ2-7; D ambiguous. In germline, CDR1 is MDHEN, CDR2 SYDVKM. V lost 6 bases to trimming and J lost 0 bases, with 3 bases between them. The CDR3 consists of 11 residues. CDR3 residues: CASSFSYEQYF. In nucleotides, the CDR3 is TGTGCCAGCAGCTTCTCCTACGAGCAGTACTTC.

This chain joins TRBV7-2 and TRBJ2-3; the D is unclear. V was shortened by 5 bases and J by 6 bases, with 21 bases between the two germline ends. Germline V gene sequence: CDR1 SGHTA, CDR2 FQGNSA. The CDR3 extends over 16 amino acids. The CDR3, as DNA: TGTGCCAGCAGCCGAGAAGGGTGGTACGGGTCGGATACGCAGTATTTT. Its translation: CASSREGWYGSDTQYF. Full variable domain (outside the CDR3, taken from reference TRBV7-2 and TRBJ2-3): GAGVSQSPSNKVTEKGKDVELRCDPISGHTALYWYRQSLGQGLEFLIYFQGNSAPDKSGLPSDRFSAERTGGSVSTLTIQRTQQEDSAVYLCASSREGWYGSDTQYFGPGTRLTVL.

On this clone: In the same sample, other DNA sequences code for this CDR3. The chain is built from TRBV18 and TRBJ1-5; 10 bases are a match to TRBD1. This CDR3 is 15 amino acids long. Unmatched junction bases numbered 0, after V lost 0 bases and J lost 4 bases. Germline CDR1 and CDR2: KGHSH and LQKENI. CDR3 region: CASSPPGQGNQPQHF. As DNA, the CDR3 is TGTGCCAGCTCACCACCGGGACAGGGGAATCAGCCCCAGCATTTT.

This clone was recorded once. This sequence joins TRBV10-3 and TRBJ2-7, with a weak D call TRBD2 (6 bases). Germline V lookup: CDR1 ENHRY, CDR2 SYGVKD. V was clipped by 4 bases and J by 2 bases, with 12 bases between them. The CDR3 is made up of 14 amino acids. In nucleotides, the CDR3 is TGTGCCATCAGTGTCGGGACTGCTACCTACGAGCAGTACTTC. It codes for CAISVGTATYEQYF.

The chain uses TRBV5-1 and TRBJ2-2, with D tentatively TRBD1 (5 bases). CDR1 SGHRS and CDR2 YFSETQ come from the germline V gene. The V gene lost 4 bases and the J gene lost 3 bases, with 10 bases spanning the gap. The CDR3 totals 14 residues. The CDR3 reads CASSRPTDTGELFF. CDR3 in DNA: TGCGCCAGCAGCCGTCCGACAGACACCGGGGAGCTGTTTTTT.

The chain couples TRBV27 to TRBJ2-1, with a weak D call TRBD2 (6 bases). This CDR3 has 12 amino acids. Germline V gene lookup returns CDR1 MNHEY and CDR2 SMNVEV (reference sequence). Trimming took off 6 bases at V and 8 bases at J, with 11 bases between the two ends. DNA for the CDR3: TGTGCCAGCAGGCGGGGTAGCGATGAGCAGTTCTTC. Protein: CASRRGSDEQFF.

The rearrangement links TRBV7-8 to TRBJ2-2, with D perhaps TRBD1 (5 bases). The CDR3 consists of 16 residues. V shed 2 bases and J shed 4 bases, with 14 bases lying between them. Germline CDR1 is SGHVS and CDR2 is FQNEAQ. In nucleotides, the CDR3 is TGTGCCAGCAGCTTAAACTCTCTAAGGGGCACCGGGGAGCTGTTTTTT. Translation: CASSLNSLRGTGELFF.

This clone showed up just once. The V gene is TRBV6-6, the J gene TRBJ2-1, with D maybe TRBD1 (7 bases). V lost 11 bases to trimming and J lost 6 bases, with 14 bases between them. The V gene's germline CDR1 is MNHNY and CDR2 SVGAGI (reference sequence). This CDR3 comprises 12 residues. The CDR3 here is CAARGALNEQFF. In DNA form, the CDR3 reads TGTGCCGCCAGGGGGGCCCTCAATGAGCAGTTCTTC.

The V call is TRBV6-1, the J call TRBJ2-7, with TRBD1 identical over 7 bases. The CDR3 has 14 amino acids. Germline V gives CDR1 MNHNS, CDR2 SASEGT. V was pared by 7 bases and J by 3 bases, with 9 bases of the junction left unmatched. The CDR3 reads CASNRPTGSYEQYF. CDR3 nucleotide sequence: TGTGCCAGCAATCGACCGACAGGGAGCTACGAGCAGTACTTC.

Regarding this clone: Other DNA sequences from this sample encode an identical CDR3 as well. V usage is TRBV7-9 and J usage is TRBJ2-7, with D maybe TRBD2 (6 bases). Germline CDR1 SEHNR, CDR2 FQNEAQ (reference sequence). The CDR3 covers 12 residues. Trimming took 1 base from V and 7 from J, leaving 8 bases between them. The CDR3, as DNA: TGTGCCAGCAGCTTAGGAGGAGGGGAGCAGTACTTC. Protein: CASSLGGGEQYF.

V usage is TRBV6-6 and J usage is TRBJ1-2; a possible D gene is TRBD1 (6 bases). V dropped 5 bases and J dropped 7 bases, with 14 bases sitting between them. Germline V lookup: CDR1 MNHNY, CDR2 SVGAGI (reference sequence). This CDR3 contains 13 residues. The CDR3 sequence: CASSGLRGSGYTF. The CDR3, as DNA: TGTGCCAGCAGTGGCCTCAGGGGCTCTGGCTACACCTTC.

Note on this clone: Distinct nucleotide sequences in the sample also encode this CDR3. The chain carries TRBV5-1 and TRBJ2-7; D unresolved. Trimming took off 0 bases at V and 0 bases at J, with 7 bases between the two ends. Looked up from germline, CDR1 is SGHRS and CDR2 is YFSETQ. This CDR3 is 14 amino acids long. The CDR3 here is CASSLEFSSYEQYF. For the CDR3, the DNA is TGCGCCAGCAGCTTGGAGTTTTCCTCCTACGAGCAGTACTTC.

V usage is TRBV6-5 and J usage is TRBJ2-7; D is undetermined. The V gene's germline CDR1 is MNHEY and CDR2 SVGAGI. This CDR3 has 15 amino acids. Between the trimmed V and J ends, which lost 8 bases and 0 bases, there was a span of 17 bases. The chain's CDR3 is CASPLLPTPSYEQYF. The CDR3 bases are TGTGCCAGCCCTCTCCTCCCCACTCCCTCCTACGAGCAGTACTTC.